The 25 T cell receptor beta chains given below trace back to one sample, sequenced in a study of T cells in Graves' hyperthyroidism and ophthalmopathy (dated by TCRdb to the late 2010s). The protocol used for the library was multiplex PCR. The listed sequencing device is Illumina HiSeq 2000. TCR beta CDR3 regions were amplified from RNA transcripts. The TCR CDR3 was subjected to a first round of RT-PCR using the HTBI primer set and the Qiagen OneStep RT-PCR kit. The public reads were quality trimmed at Q25 with fastp and then assembled into clones with MiXCR by TCRdb, keeping productive beta chains. Entries that share a CDR3 protein sequence are merged under the most common genes and DNA. For this sample there are some 700,000 distinct CDR3 sequences; 15% to 20% appear just once. The ten largest clones represent roughly 16% of the sample. The specimen sequenced was blood. The receptor source for this set is a man over 45 with Graves' hyperthyroidism.

Many counts were recorded for this clonotype. V is TRBV28 and J is TRBJ2-7, with 10 bases fitting TRBD2. Per the germline V gene, CDR1 is MDHEN and CDR2 is SYDVKM. The length of the CDR3 is 15 residues. Losses at the gene ends were 5 bases for V and 2 bases for J; bases not matched to a gene: 6. In nucleotides, the CDR3 is TGTGCCAGCAGTGAAACTAGCGGGACAACCTACGAGCAGTACTTC. Translating gives CASSETSGTTYEQYF. Combining the CDR3 with reference TRBV28 and TRBJ2-7 gives the whole variable domain DVKVTQSSRYLVKRTGEKVFLECVQDMDHENMFWYRQDPGLGLRLIYFSYDVKMKEKGDIPEGYSVSREKKERFSLILESASTNQTSMYLCASSETSGTTYEQYFGPGTRLTVT.

This clonotype was seen a few times. The gene calls are TRBV18 and TRBJ2-7; weak D call: TRBD2 (6 bases). The ends were cut back, 3 bases at V and 0 bases at J, with 12 bases in the middle. The CDR3 consists of 15 residues. Germline V gives CDR1 KGHSH, CDR2 LQKENI. CDR3 residues: CASSPPTGVSYEQYF. The CDR3 bases are TGTGCCAGCTCACCTCCAACGGGGGTCTCCTACGAGCAGTACTTC.

This clonotype has at least ten counts. V gene TRBV12-3 or TRBV12-4 combines with J gene TRBJ2-2; 7 bases are a match to TRBD2. The CDR3 sequence is 16 residues long. V shed 6 bases and J 4 bases; nucleotides not matched to a gene: 11. The CDR3 spells CASSRGLAAATGELFF. DNA of the CDR3: TGTGCCAGCAGCCGCGGGCTAGCGGCGGCCACCGGGGAGCTGTTTTTT.

In its sample, this clonotype was seen a few times. The chain is built from TRBV29-1 and TRBJ2-7, with D perhaps TRBD2 (6 bases). Germline V CDR1 and CDR2: SQVTM, ANQGSEA. Deletions cut 4 bases from V and 2 bases from J, with 15 bases between. This CDR3 region has 14 residues. CDR3 in DNA: TGCAGCGTTGTCATGTTATCGGGAGCCTACGAGCAGTACTTC. Its translation: CSVVMLSGAYEQYF.

This clonotype was seen only a few times. The CDR3 protein is CASSQEGLAGDEQYF. For the CDR3, the DNA is TGTGCCAGCAGCCAAGAAGGACTAGCGGGAGACGAGCAGTACTTC. This chain connects TRBV3-1 to TRBJ2-7; TRBD2 matches 13 bases. This CDR3 is built from 15 residues. V shed 0 bases, J shed 5 bases, and the junction held 1 base outside the gene matches. Germline-derived CDR1 and CDR2 are LGHDT and YNNKEL (reference sequence).

The sample holds a few counts of this clonotype. V and J are TRBV18 and TRBJ2-1, with 12 bases that match TRBD2. The CDR3 sequence is 17 residues long. The V segment lost 3 bases and the J segment 5 bases; nucleotides outside the gene matches: 8. Germline V gene data show CDR1 as KGHSH and CDR2 as LQKENI. The CDR3 DNA follows: TGTGCCAGCTCACCCCAAGTGGGACTAGCGGGCGACAATGAGCAGTTCTTC. Translating it yields CASSPQVGLAGDNEQFF.

V and J are TRBV13 and TRBJ2-3, with 10 positions matching TRBD2. Germline trimming cut 0 bases from V and 4 bases from J; bases unmatched to any gene: 10. The CDR3 sequence is 18 residues long. Germline CDR1 reads PRHDT; CDR2 reads FYEKMQ (reference sequence). CDR3 sequence (DNA): TGTGCCAGCAGCTTAGGCCTCATAGCGGGACTAGCGTCAGATACGCAGTATTTT. Translating it yields CASSLGLIAGLASDTQYF.

CDR3 nucleotide sequence: TGCAGTGCTCCTTCCCGGGACTACCCATACGAGCAGTACTTC. Encoded protein: CSAPSRDYPYEQYF. V and J are TRBV20-1 and TRBJ2-7; TRBD2 matches at 7 bases. V dropped 5 bases and J dropped 4; count of bases not matched to a gene: 11. The CDR3 runs to 14 residues. Per the germline V gene, CDR1 is DFQATT and CDR2 is SNEGSKA (reference sequence).

This clonotype was seen only a few times. V is TRBV24-1 and J is TRBJ2-5; D is unclear. This CDR3 region has 13 residues. V was cut by 0 bases and J by 9 bases, with 10 bases left in between. CDR1 is KGHDR and CDR2 is SFDVKD in the germline V gene. Written as DNA, the CDR3 is TGTGCCACCAGTGATTTGGCGGATCCGCCCCAGTACTTC. It specifies CATSDLADPPQYF.

The V and J genes are TRBV18 and TRBJ1-3; D may be TRBD1 (5 bases). The CDR3 is 17 residues long. CDR1 KGHSH and CDR2 LQKENI come from the germline V gene. With 3 bases removed from V and 0 bases from J, the gap between germline ends came to 15 bases. The CDR3 spells CASSPGTVRSSGNTIYF. Here the CDR3 DNA reads TGTGCCAGCTCACCGGGGACTGTTAGAAGCTCTGGAAACACCATATATTTT.

This clonotype was seen many times. The rearrangement links TRBV11-2 to TRBJ1-2, with 7 bases identical to TRBD1. V shed 3 bases and J 0 bases; nucleotides not matched to a gene: 4. Germline V lookup: CDR1 SGHAT, CDR2 FQNNGV. CDR3 length: 15 residues. CDR3 loop: CASSLGTVTNYGYTF. The CDR3 bases are TGTGCCAGCAGCTTGGGGACAGTAACTAACTATGGCTACACCTTC.

The chain recombines TRBV28 with TRBJ2-1; 10 bases match TRBD1. Trimming removed 8 bases from V and 5 bases from J; junction bases left unmatched: 6. In germline, CDR1 is MDHEN, CDR2 SYDVKM. The CDR3 has 14 amino acids. CDR3 protein: CASLRDRGDNEQFF. The CDR3 DNA follows: TGTGCCAGCCTCCGGGACAGGGGCGACAATGAGCAGTTCTTC.

This clonotype has at least ten counts. The V and J genes are TRBV12-3 or TRBV12-4 and TRBJ1-3; 8 bases are shared with TRBD1. CDR3 length equals 14 residues. The junction had 1 base not matched to a gene; V was cut back by 2 bases and J by 4 bases. The CDR3 protein is CASSLRQGGNTIYF. The CDR3 DNA sequence: TGTGCCAGCAGTTTACGACAGGGGGGAAACACCATATATTTT.

Only a few counts were recorded for this clonotype. V gene TRBV19 combines with J gene TRBJ2-1; 12 nucleotides line up with TRBD2. The junction had 10 bases not matched to a gene; V was cut back by 5 bases and J by 2 bases. Germline V gives CDR1 LNHDA, CDR2 SQIVND (reference sequence). The CDR3 is made up of 18 amino acids. CDR3 region: CASSPEGLAGFTYNEQFF. Here the CDR3 DNA reads TGTGCCAGTAGTCCTGAAGGACTAGCGGGGTTTACCTACAATGAGCAGTTCTTC.

This clonotype was found a few times. The chain combines TRBV18 with TRBJ2-7, with 8 bases that match TRBD1. Germline CDR1 is KGHSH and CDR2 is LQKENI. V lost 4 bases to trimming and J lost 3 bases; unmatched junction nucleotides: 5. The CDR3 has 14 amino acids. The CDR3 DNA reads TGTGCCAGCTCACTTAACAGGGGGAACTACGAGCAGTACTTC. Protein sequence: CASSLNRGNYEQYF.

This clonotype was recorded many times. The chain joins TRBV7-9 to TRBJ1-3; 7 bases fit TRBD1. V dropped 1 base and J dropped 0; count of bases not matched to a gene: 9. The CDR3 has 18 residues. CDR1 is SEHNR and CDR2 is FQNEAQ in the germline V gene (reference sequence). The CDR3 DNA sequence: TGTGCCAGCAGCTTAGGGACAGGACGTCTCATCTCTGGAAACACCATATATTTT. Residues: CASSLGTGRLISGNTIYF. The variable domain in full, completed from reference TRBV7-9 and TRBJ1-3, reads DTGVSQNPRHKITKRGQNVTFRCDPISEHNRLYWYRQTLGQGPEFLTYFQNEAQLEKSRLLSDRFSAERPKGSFSTLEIQRTEQGDSAMYLCASSLGTGRLISGNTIYFGEGSWLTVV.

This clonotype was detected ten times or more. The rearrangement uses TRBV28 and TRBJ2-1, with D possibly being TRBD1 (6 bases). V was pared by 5 bases and J by 3 bases, with 14 bases between. This CDR3 spans 15 amino acids. Germline V CDR1 and CDR2: MDHEN, SYDVKM. The CDR3 is CASSPHRENYNEQFF. The CDR3 nucleotides are TGTGCCAGCAGTCCTCACAGGGAAAACTACAATGAGCAGTTCTTC. Using reference TRBV28 and TRBJ2-1 for the parts outside the CDR3, the full variable domain is DVKVTQSSRYLVKRTGEKVFLECVQDMDHENMFWYRQDPGLGLRLIYFSYDVKMKEKGDIPEGYSVSREKKERFSLILESASTNQTSMYLCASSPHRENYNEQFFGPGTRLTVL.

CDR3 sequence: CASSHGSGTGIQPQHF. The CDR3 nucleotides are TGCGCCAGCAGTCATGGATCCGGGACAGGGATCCAGCCCCAGCATTTT. This sequence joins TRBV10-1 and TRBJ1-5; 9 nucleotides align to TRBD1. Losses at the gene ends were 5 bases for V and 7 bases for J; bases not matched to a gene: 12. The CDR3 spans 16 residues. Germline-derived CDR1 and CDR2 are WNHNN and SYGVQD (reference sequence).

The rearrangement uses TRBV6-5 and TRBJ2-7, with 7 bases matching TRBD1. Germline loops: CDR1 MNHEY, CDR2 SVGAGI. The junction had 5 bases not matched to a gene; V was cut back by 0 bases and J by 0 bases. This CDR3 region has 16 residues. CDR3 in DNA: TGTGCCAGCAGTTACTCGACAGGGTACCCCTCCTACGAGCAGTACTTC. Amino acids: CASSYSTGYPSYEQYF.

V and J are TRBV5-1 and TRBJ2-5; maybe TRBD1 (6 bases). The CDR3 is made up of 15 amino acids. Trimming stripped 2 bases from V and 5 bases from J, with 16 bases between. The germline gives CDR1 SGHRS, CDR2 YFSETQ. The CDR3 DNA sequence: TGCGCCAGCAGCTTTCCAGGGGCCGATCCGGAGACCCAGTACTTC. It specifies CASSFPGADPETQYF.

This clonotype was observed a few times. The chain carries TRBV20-1 and TRBJ2-3; the D is unclear. V dropped 6 bases and J dropped 9 bases, with 10 bases sitting between them. The CDR3 has 10 residues. Germline V gene sequence: CDR1 DFQATT, CDR2 SNEGSKA (reference sequence). CDR3 protein: CSAPPETQYF. The CDR3 DNA reads TGCAGTGCCCCACCGGAGACGCAGTATTTT.

This clonotype appeared many times. The rearrangement uses TRBV7-9 and TRBJ2-7; TRBD2 aligns across 11 bases. The ends lost 4 bases at V and 0 bases at J; junction bases unmatched: 2. Germline V gives CDR1 SEHNR, CDR2 FQNEAQ (reference sequence). CDR3 length equals 15 residues. The CDR3 loop is CASSSGTSGSYEQYF. CDR3 DNA sequence: TGTGCCAGCAGCTCGGGGACTAGCGGCTCCTACGAGCAGTACTTC.

At least ten counts were recorded for this clonotype. The V and J genes are TRBV10-1 and TRBJ2-7; no firm D call. V gave up 4 bases and J gave up 0 bases, with 10 bases separating them. The CDR3 extends over 14 amino acids. Per the germline V gene, CDR1 is WNHNN and CDR2 is SYGVQD (reference sequence). The CDR3 reads CASSVVRSSYEQYF. DNA for the CDR3: TGCGCCAGCAGTGTAGTACGTTCCTCCTACGAGCAGTACTTC.

This clonotype was seen more than once but under ten times. The gene calls are TRBV7-2 and TRBJ2-7; TRBD2 matches at 11 bases. V lost 3 bases to trimming and J lost 7 bases; unmatched junction nucleotides: 11. Germline V gives CDR1 SGHTA, CDR2 FQGNSA. This CDR3 spans 16 amino acids. The CDR3 protein is CASSFASGRQMREQYF. In DNA form, the CDR3 reads TGTGCCAGCAGCTTCGCTAGCGGGAGGCAGATGAGGGAGCAGTACTTC.

This clonotype has ten or more counts. The V and J genes are TRBV6-5 and TRBJ2-7; no clear D. This CDR3 has 15 amino acids. Per germline, CDR1 MNHEY and CDR2 SVGAGI. V lost 0 bases, J lost 4 bases, and 13 bases lay in between. The CDR3 protein is CASSYSSHGEYEQYF. CDR3 coding DNA: TGTGCCAGCAGTTACTCGTCGCACGGAGAGTACGAGCAGTACTTC.